The next 11 T cell receptor beta chains were all read from a single sample in a study of regulatory T cells in long-lasting Graves disease. Time point of the sample: persistent/refractory GD, antithyroid drugs over 5 years with positive TRAb. With RNA extracted from PBMCs as input, the TCR library was made. CDR3-region Arm-PCR and iRepertoire HTBI primers produced the TCR beta libraries. TCRdb passed the multiplex PCR reads through MiXCR, listing each CDR3 protein once. The table records some 340,000 distinct CDR3 sequences, 20% to 25% of them present only once. This specimen was peripheral blood mononuclear cells (PBMCs), taken when the disease was refractory, from a patient treated with antithyroid drugs. Receptors originate from a woman aged 35 to 49 with Graves disease.

With respect to this clonotype: As the CDR3 is not closed by the conserved phenylalanine or tryptophan, this likely results from a read error. This chain connects TRBV28 to TRBJ1-4; no definite D call. Germline V lookup: CDR1 MDHEN, CDR2 SYDVKM. Trimming left V 6 bases short and J 7 bases short, with 3 bases between. The CDR3 loop spans 10 amino acids. The CDR3 is CASRAEKLFL. For the CDR3, the DNA is TGTGCCAGCAGGGCTGAAAAACTGTTTTTG.

This clonotype showed up many times. V is TRBV20-1 and J is TRBJ2-7; no firm D call. CDR1 is DFQATT and CDR2 is SNEGSKA in the germline V gene (reference sequence). The ends were cut back, 3 bases at V and 4 bases at J, with 16 bases in the middle. The CDR3 contains 14 residues. Written as DNA, the CDR3 is TGCAGTGCTAGCCCGATACCGGGTTCATACGAGCAGTACTTC. It is translated as CSASPIPGSYEQYF.

This chain links TRBV30 with TRBJ2-7; TRBD1 aligns across 8 bases. V lost 6 bases and J lost 1; bases outside the gene matches: 8. Germline assignment: CDR1 GTSNPN and CDR2 SVGIG (reference sequence). This CDR3 is built from 14 residues. CDR3: CACFRQGLSYEQYF. The CDR3 DNA is TGTGCCTGCTTTAGACAGGGGCTTTCCTACGAGCAGTACTTC.

This clonotype was seen ten or more times. The rearrangement joins TRBV20-1 to TRBJ1-1; unclear D gene. CDR3 length: 10 amino acids. V gave up 7 bases and J gave up 3 bases, with 6 bases separating them. CDR1 is DFQATT and CDR2 is SNEGSKA in the germline V gene (reference sequence). Written as DNA, the CDR3 is TGCAGTGTCGGAGACACTGAAGCTTTCTTT. Its protein product is CSVGDTEAFF.

This clonotype appeared many times. V gene TRBV12-3 or TRBV12-4 combines with J gene TRBJ1-6; D not certain. This CDR3 is 13 amino acids long. With 3 bases removed from V and 9 bases from J, the gap between germline ends came to 9 bases. The CDR3 spells CASSFLNRSPLHF. The DNA for the CDR3 is TGTGCCAGCAGTTTCCTAAACCGTTCACCCCTCCACTTT.

The chain has TRBV11-2 and TRBJ2-7; 7 bases are a match to TRBD1. Trimming at V came to 7 bases and at J to 2 bases, leaving 2 bases not matched to a gene. Looked up from germline, CDR1 is SGHAT and CDR2 is FQNNGV. This CDR3 has 12 amino acids. The CDR3: CASTGTAYEQYF. CDR3 nucleotide sequence: TGTGCCAGCACCGGGACAGCCTACGAGCAGTACTTC.

V and J are TRBV2 and TRBJ2-1; 10 bases fit TRBD2. This CDR3 is built from 14 residues. J lost 13 bases, V lost 7 bases, and 13 bases had no gene match. Germline assignment: CDR1 SNHLY and CDR2 FYNNEI. The DNA of the CDR3 is TGTGCCAGCATCGCACTACTAGCGGGAAGGGTCCAGTTCTTC. Residues: CASIALLAGRVQFF.

At least ten counts were recorded for this clonotype. The V and J genes are TRBV3-1 and TRBJ2-5; 8 nucleotides align to TRBD1. CDR3 length: 16 residues. With 1 base clipped from V and 3 bases from J, the junction kept 7 bases outside the gene matches. CDR1 LGHDT and CDR2 YNNKEL come from the germline V gene (reference sequence). The chain's CDR3 is CASSQGFGQGEETQYF. CDR3 nucleotides: TGTGCCAGCAGCCAAGGATTTGGACAGGGAGAAGAGACCCAGTACTTC.

This clonotype was seen at least ten times. The chain combines TRBV12-3 or TRBV12-4 with TRBJ1-5, with 11 nucleotides matching TRBD1. This CDR3 comprises 15 residues. V trimming: 5 bases; J trimming: 7 bases; junction bases outside the gene matches: 7. This chain's CDR3 is CASSARTGGGQPQHF. The CDR3 DNA is TGTGCCAGCAGTGCACGGACAGGGGGCGGCCAGCCCCAGCATTTT.

This clonotype was picked up many times. CDR3 protein: CASSVGTGLEQPQHF. CDR3 bases: TGTGCCAGCAGCGTCGGGACAGGGTTGGAGCAGCCCCAGCATTTT. V gene TRBV7-6 combines with J gene TRBJ1-5; 9 nucleotides agree with TRBD1. The V segment lost 5 bases and the J segment 7 bases; nucleotides outside the gene matches: 9. Germline values: CDR1 SGHVS, CDR2 FNYEAQ. CDR3 length: 15 residues.

V usage is TRBV9 and J usage is TRBJ2-2; no reliable D call. This CDR3 region has 16 residues. Per germline, CDR1 SGDLS and CDR2 YYNGEE. The ends were cut back, 0 bases at V and 1 base at J, with 10 bases in the middle. The CDR3 spells CASSVGWGMNTGELFF. CDR3 bases: TGTGCCAGCAGCGTAGGCTGGGGAATGAACACCGGGGAGCTGTTTTTT.